This entry concerns a single TCR beta chain. The CDR3 contains 16 residues. Germline CDR1 reads SGHAT; CDR2 reads FQDESV (reference sequence). Between the trimmed V and J ends, which lost 3 bases and 4 bases, there was a span of 19 bases. Clones were read by immunoSEQ multiplex PCR, and TCRdb kept only the in-frame ones, dropping some. The sample carries over 10,000 clones, roughly 80% recorded once. This sample was included in a study of blood T cell repertoires in COVID-19. Study background: In each case, the material was cDNA or gDNA derived from T cells, B-cell-depleted T cells, or PBMCs.

The V gene is TRBV11-1, the J gene TRBJ2-7; D perhaps matches TRBD2 (5 bases). The origin of this receptor is a woman older than 75 with acute or convalescent COVID-19. Sequenced: peripheral blood. CDR3 nucleotide sequence: TGTGCCAGCAGCTTGGGAGAGGCAAAACGGGGTTACGAGCAGTACTTC. This encodes CASSLGEAKRGYEQYF.